These T cell receptor beta chains were read from a single sample in a study of cytomegalovirus exposure and HLA in healthy donors. The table came from immunoSEQ multiplex PCR; TCRdb's copy has only in-frame clones and leaves some out. The table shows about 120,000 clones, with around 76% occurring only once. Material: PBMCs. Receptor source: a man in his fifties or sixties in good health and CMV-seropositive. Each CDR3 is given with its conserved first and last residue. Each record gives: J gene, V gene, clone size, D gene, CDR3 protein, CDR3 DNA. A D gene is named only where the DNA matches it firmly. A clone size is listed for some rows: how often the clone was seen (once, few, many), or a class if it is expanded.

J: TRBJ2-7; V: TRBV7-2; size: few; D: TRBD1; CDR3: CASSRDRGNEQYF; DNA: TGTGCCAGCAGCCGGGACAGGGGGAACGAGCAGTACTTC
J: TRBJ1-2; V: TRBV19; size: -; D: -; CDR3: CASWGRIYGYTF; DNA: TGTGCCAGTTGGGGCAGAATATATGGCTACACCTTC
J: TRBJ2-2; V: TRBV2; size: -; D: TRBD2; CDR3: CASRKLAGGNTGELFF; DNA: TGTGCCAGCAGGAAGCTAGCGGGGGGGAACACCGGGGAGCTGTTTTTT
J: TRBJ2-2; V: TRBV5-1; size: -; D: TRBD2; CDR3: CASSLELAATGELFF; DNA: TGCGCCAGCAGCTTGGAACTAGCGGCTACCGGGGAGCTGTTTTTT
J: TRBJ1-4; V: TRBV5-6; size: -; D: TRBD1; CDR3: CASSLSPYRGPNEKLFF; DNA: TGTGCCAGCAGCTTGTCCCCCTATAGGGGGCCTAATGAAAAACTGTTTTTT
J: TRBJ1-1; V: TRBV9; size: -; D: TRBD1; CDR3: CASSVAAGGRTEAFF; DNA: TGTGCCAGCAGCGTAGCTGCAGGGGGCAGGACTGAAGCTTTCTTT
J: TRBJ1-2; V: TRBV11-2; size: -; D: -; CDR3: CASSLRRGWNYGYTF; DNA: TGTGCCAGCAGCTTAAGGAGAGGGTGGAACTATGGCTACACCTTC
J: TRBJ1-4; V: TRBV9; size: -; D: TRBD1; CDR3: CASSERQGLIEKLFF; DNA: TGTGCCAGCAGCGAGAGACAGGGATTGATCGAAAAACTGTTTTTT
J: TRBJ1-2; V: TRBV9; size: -; D: -; CDR3: CASSVGASARYGYTF; DNA: TGTGCCAGCAGCGTAGGGGCCTCGGCCCGCTATGGCTACACCTTC
J: TRBJ2-2; V: TRBV5-6; size: -; D: TRBD2; CDR3: CASSHLTSGGGGTGELFF; DNA: TGTGCCAGCAGCCACTTGACTAGCGGGGGTGGAGGCACCGGGGAGCTGTTTTTT
J: TRBJ1-1; V: TRBV10-3; size: -; D: TRBD1; CDR3: CAISEWETGGKNTEAFF; DNA: TGTGCCATCAGTGAGTGGGAAACAGGGGGAAAGAACACTGAAGCTTTCTTT
J: TRBJ2-1; V: TRBV19; size: -; D: -; CDR3: CASSSRRASARNEQFF; DNA: TGTGCCAGTAGTTCACGTAGGGCTAGCGCCAGAAATGAGCAGTTCTTC
J: TRBJ2-7; V: TRBV30; size: -; D: -; CDR3: CAWSVLGHYEQYF; DNA: TGTGCCTGGAGTGTACTGGGCCACTACGAGCAGTACTTC
J: TRBJ2-1; V: TRBV11-3; size: once; D: -; CDR3: CASSPSPGYNEQFF; DNA: TGTGCCAGCAGCCCATCTCCGGGTTACAATGAGCAGTTCTTC
J: TRBJ2-1; V: TRBV9; size: -; D: TRBD2; CDR3: CASSSTSGQRNEQFF; DNA: TGTGCCAGCAGCTCGACTAGCGGCCAGAGGAATGAGCAGTTCTTC
J: TRBJ1-6; V: TRBV5-4; size: -; D: TRBD1; CDR3: CASSEYRGGSPLHF; DNA: TGTGCCAGCAGCGAGTACAGGGGAGGTTCACCCCTCCACTTT
J: TRBJ1-4; V: TRBV27; size: once; D: -; CDR3: CASSWRVGEKLFF; DNA: TGTGCCAGCAGTTGGAGGGTTGGGGAAAAACTGTTTTTT
J: TRBJ2-7; V: TRBV11-1; size: -; D: TRBD2; CDR3: CASSRLSGETKGEQYF; DNA: TGTGCCAGCAGCCGCTTGAGCGGGGAGACTAAGGGCGAGCAGTACTTC
J: TRBJ2-5; V: TRBV19; size: -; D: -; CDR3: CASRLSRGSQETQYF; DNA: TGTGCCAGTAGGCTGTCCCGGGGGAGCCAAGAGACCCAGTACTTC
J: TRBJ2-7; V: TRBV5-1; size: -; D: -; CDR3: CASSLSRGFHEQYF; DNA: TGCGCCAGCAGCTTGAGTAGGGGATTCCACGAGCAGTACTTC
J: TRBJ2-5; V: TRBV9; size: -; D: TRBD2; CDR3: CASSATSGTFGETQYF; DNA: TGTGCCAGCAGCGCCACTAGCGGAACTTTTGGAGAGACCCAGTACTTC
J: TRBJ1-4; V: TRBV10-1; size: once; D: TRBD1; CDR3: CASSRGQGLPNEKLFF; DNA: TGCGCCAGCAGCCGCGGACAGGGGTTACCTAATGAAAAACTGTTTTTT
J: TRBJ2-7; V: TRBV7-3; size: -; D: TRBD1; CDR3: CASSTTGGNKQYF; DNA: TGTGCCAGCAGCACGACAGGGGGTAATAAGCAGTACTTC
J: TRBJ1-5; V: TRBV30; size: -; D: TRBD1; CDR3: CAWSLRDRAYQPQHF; DNA: TGTGCCTGGAGTCTCCGGGACAGGGCCTATCAGCCCCAGCATTTT
J: TRBJ2-1; V: TRBV2; size: -; D: -; CDR3: CASSGSGDSNEQFF; DNA: TGTGCCAGCAGTGGATCGGGGGATAGTAATGAGCAGTTCTTC
J: TRBJ1-2; V: TRBV28; size: -; D: TRBD1; CDR3: CASTLRPTGAGYTF; DNA: TGTGCCAGCACCTTAAGGCCGACAGGGGCTGGCTACACCTTC
J: TRBJ1-2; V: TRBV27; size: -; D: -; CDR3: CASSINFRGGANYGYTF; DNA: TGTGCCAGCAGTATAAACTTTCGGGGGGGGGCTAACTATGGCTACACCTTC